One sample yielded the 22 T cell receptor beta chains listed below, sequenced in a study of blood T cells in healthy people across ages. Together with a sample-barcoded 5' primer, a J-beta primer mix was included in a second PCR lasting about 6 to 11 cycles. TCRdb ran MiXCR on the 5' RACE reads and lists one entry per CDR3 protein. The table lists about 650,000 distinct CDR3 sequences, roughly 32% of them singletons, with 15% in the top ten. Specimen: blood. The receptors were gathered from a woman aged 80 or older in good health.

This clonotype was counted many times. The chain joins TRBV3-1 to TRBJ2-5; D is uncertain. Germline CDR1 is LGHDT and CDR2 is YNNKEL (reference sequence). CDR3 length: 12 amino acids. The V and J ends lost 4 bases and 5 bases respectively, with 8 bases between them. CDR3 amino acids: CASSPGGETQYF. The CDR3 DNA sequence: TGTGCCAGCAGCCCCGGTGGGGAGACCCAGTACTTC.

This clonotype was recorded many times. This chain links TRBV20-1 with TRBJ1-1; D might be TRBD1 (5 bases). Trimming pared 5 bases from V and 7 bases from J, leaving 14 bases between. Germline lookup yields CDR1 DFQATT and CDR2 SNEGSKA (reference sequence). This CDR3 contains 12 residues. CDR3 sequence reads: CSAPSDSYEAFF. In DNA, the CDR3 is TGCAGTGCTCCATCCGACAGTTATGAAGCTTTCTTT.

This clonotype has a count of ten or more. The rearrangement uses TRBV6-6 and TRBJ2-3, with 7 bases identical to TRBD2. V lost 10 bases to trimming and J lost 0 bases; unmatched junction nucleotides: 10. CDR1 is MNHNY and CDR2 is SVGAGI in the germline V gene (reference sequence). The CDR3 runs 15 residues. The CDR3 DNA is TGTGCCACGGTGACTAGCAGCACTAGCACAGATACGCAGTATTTT. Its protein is CATVTSSTSTDTQYF.

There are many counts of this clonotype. DNA for the CDR3: TGCAGCGTTCGTTTCACAGATACGCAGTATTTT. The encoded protein is CSVRFTDTQYF. The chain carries TRBV29-1 and TRBJ2-3; D is unresolved. Germline V gene lookup returns CDR1 SQVTM and CDR2 ANQGSEA. V lost 5 bases and J lost 2, with 5 bases in between. The length of the CDR3 is 11 residues.

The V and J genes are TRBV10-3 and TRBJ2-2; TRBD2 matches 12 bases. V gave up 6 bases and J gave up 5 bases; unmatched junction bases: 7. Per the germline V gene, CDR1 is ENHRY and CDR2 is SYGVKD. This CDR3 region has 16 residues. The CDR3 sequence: CAIRGSGLAGTGELFF. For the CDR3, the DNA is TGTGCCATCAGAGGTAGCGGACTAGCGGGGACCGGGGAGCTGTTTTTT.

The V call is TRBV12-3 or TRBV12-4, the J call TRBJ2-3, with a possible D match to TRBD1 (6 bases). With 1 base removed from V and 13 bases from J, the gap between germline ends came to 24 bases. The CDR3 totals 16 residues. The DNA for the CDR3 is TGTGCCAGCAGTTTAGGTCAGGGGCCGAGCACAGATGCGGAGTATTTT. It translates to CASSLGQGPSTDAEYF.

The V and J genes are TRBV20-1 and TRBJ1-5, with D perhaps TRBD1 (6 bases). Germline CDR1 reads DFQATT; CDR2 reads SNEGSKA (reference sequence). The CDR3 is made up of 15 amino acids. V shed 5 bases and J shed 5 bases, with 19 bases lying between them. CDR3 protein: CSARAPGQLHQPQHF. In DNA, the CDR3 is TGCAGTGCTCGTGCCCCGGGACAACTCCATCAGCCCCAGCATTTT.

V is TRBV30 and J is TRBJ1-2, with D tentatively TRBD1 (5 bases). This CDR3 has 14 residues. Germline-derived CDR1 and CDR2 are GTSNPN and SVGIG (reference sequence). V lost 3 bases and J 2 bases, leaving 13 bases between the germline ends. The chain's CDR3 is CAWRVNRNNYGYTF. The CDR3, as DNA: TGTGCCTGGAGGGTAAACAGGAACAACTATGGCTACACCTTC.

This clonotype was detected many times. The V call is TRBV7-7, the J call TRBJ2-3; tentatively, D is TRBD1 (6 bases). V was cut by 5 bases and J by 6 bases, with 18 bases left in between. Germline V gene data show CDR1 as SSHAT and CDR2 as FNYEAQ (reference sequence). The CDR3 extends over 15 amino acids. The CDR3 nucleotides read TGTGCCAGCAGCCCGAGATCGGACAGCCGGGATACGCAGTATTTT. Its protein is CASSPRSDSRDTQYF. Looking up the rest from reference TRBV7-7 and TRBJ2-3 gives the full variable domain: GAGVSQSPRYKVTKRGQDVTLRCDPISSHATLYWYQQALGQGPEFLTYFNYEAQPDKSGLPSDRFSAERPEGSISTLTIQRTEQRDSAMYRCASSPRSDSRDTQYFGPGTRLTVL.

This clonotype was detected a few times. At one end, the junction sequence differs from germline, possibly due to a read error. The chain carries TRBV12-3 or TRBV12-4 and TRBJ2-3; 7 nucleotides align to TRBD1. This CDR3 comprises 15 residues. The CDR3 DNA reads TGTGCCAGCAGTCCAGGGGGATCTAGCACAGATGCGCAGTATTTT. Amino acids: CASSPGGSSTDAQYF.

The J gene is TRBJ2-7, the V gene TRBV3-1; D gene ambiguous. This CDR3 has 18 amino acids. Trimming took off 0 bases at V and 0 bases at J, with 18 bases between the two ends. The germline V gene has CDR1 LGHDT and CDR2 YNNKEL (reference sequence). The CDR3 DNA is TGTGCCAGCAGCCAAGATCCCGAGGAACCCGAAAGCTCCTACGAGCAGTACTTC. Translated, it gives CASSQDPEEPESSYEQYF.

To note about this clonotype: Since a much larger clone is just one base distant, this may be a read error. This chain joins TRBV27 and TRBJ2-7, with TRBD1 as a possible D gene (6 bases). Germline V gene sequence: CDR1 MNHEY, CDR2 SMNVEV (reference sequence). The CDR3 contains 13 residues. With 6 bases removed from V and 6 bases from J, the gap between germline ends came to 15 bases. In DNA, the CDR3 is TGTGCCAGCAGGGCCAACAGGGTAGTCGAGCAGTACTTC. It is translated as CASRANRVVEQYF.

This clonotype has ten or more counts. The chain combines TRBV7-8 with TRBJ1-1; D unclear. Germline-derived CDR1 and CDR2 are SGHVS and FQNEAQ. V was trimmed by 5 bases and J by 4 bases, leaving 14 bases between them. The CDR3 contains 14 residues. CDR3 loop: CASSLGRAGTEAFF. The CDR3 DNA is TGTGCCAGCAGCCTAGGCCGGGCGGGCACTGAAGCTTTCTTT. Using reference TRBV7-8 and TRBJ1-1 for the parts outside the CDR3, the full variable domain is GAGVSQSPRYKVAKRGQDVALRCDPISGHVSLFWYQQALGQGPEFLTYFQNEAQLDKSGLPSDRFFAERPEGSVSTLKIQRTQQEDSAVYLCASSLGRAGTEAFFGQGTRLTVV.

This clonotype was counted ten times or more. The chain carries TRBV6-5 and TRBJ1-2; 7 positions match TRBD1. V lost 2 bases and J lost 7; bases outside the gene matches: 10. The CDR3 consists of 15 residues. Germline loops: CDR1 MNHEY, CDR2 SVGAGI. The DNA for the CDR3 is TGTGCCAGCAGTTACGATTGGACAGGCTTGGCTGGCTACACCTTC. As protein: CASSYDWTGLAGYTF.

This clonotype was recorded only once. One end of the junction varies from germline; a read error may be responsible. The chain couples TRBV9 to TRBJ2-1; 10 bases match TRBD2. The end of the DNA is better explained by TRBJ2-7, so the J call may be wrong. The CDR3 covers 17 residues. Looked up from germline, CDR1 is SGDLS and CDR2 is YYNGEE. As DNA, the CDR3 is TGCGCCAGCAGTAAAGCGGGGGGGCCCCGCTCCTACAATGAGCAGTACTTC. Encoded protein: CASSKAGGPRSYNEQYF.

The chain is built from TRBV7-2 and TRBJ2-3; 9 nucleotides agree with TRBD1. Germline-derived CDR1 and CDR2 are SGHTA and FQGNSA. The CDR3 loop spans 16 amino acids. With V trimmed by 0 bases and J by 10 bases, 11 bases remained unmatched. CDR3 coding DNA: TGTGCCAGCAGCTTAGCGGGACAGGGTACCGCAGGGGCGCAGTATTTT. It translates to CASSLAGQGTAGAQYF. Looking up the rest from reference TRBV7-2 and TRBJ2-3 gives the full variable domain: GAGVSQSPSNKVTEKGKDVELRCDPISGHTALYWYRQSLGQGLEFLIYFQGNSAPDKSGLPSDRFSAERTGGSVSTLTIQRTQQEDSAVYLCASSLAGQGTAGAQYFGPGTRLTVL.

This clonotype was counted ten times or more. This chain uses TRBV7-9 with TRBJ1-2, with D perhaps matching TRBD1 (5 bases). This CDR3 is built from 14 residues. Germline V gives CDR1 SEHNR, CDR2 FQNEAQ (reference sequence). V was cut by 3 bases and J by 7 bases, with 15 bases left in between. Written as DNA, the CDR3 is TGTGCCAGCAGCTTGGACACCCTCAAGATTGGCTACACCTTC. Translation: CASSLDTLKIGYTF.

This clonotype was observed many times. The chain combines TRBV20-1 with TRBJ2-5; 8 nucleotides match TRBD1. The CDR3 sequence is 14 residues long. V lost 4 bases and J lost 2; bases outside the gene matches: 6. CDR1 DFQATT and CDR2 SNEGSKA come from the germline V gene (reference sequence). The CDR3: CSAKLTGGQETQYF. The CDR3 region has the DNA TGCAGTGCTAAACTCACAGGGGGGCAAGAGACCCAGTACTTC.

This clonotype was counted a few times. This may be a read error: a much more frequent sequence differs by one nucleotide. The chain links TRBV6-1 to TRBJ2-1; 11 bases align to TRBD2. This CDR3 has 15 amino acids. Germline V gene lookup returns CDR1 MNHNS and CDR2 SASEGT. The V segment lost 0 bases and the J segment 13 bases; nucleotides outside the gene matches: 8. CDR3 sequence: CASSEAQGLAETQFF. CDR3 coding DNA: TGTGCCAGCAGTGAAGCCCAGGGACTAGCGGAGACCCAGTTCTTC.

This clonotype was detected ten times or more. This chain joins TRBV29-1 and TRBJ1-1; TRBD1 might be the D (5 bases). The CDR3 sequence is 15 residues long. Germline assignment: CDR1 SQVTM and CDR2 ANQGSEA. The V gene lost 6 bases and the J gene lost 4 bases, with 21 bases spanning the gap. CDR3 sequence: CSVLGGGGVGTEAFF. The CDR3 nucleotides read TGCAGCGTCCTTGGAGGTGGAGGGGTGGGCACTGAAGCTTTCTTT. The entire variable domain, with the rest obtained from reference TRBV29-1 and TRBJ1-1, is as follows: SAVISQKPSRDICQRGTSLTIQCQVDSQVTMMFWYRQQPGQSLTLIATANQGSEATYESGFVIDKFPISRPNLTFSTLTVSNMSPEDSSIYLCSVLGGGGVGTEAFFGQGTRLTVV.

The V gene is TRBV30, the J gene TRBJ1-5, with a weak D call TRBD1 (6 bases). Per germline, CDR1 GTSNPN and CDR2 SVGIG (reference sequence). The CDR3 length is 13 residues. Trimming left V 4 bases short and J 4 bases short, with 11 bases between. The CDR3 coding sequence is TGTGCCTGGAAGGGGGGCTTTAATCAGCCCCAGCATTTT. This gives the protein CAWKGGFNQPQHF.

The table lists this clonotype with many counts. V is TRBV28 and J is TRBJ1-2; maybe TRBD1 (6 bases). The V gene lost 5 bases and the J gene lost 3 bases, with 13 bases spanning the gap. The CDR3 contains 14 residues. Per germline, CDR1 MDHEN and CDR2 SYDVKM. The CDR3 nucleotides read TGTGCCAGCAGTCTTCAGGGGACCGACTATGGCTACACCTTC. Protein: CASSLQGTDYGYTF.